This T cell receptor beta chain was profiled in a study of blood T cells in healthy people across ages. Whole-study findings and limits: Greater diversity and more naive CD4+ cells were seen in long-lived donors than in aged donors.

The CDR3 has 17 residues. Unmatched junction bases numbered 6, after V lost 1 base and J lost 1 base. Germline V gene data show CDR1 as LGHNA and CDR2 as YSLEER. A second PCR, run for about 6 to 11 cycles, used a sample-barcoded 5' primer plus a J-beta primer mix. MiXCR, run by TCRdb on the 5' RACE reads, gives a single entry per CDR3 protein. The top ten hold over 2% of the sample, which has about 1.8 million distinct CDR3 sequences, less than 50% seen once. The sample, 7.5 to 10 milliliters of peripheral blood, was drawn from each donor. There are a few counts of this clonotype. Antigen unknown. Sequencing input: blood. J is TRBJ1-2 and V is TRBV4-3, with 10 bases matching TRBD1. This receptor was identified in a woman aged 35 to 49 in good health. The CDR3 sequence: CASSQVGRDRGNYGYTF. The CDR3 nucleotides read TGCGCCAGCAGCCAAGTAGGTCGGGACAGGGGTAACTATGGCTACACCTTC.